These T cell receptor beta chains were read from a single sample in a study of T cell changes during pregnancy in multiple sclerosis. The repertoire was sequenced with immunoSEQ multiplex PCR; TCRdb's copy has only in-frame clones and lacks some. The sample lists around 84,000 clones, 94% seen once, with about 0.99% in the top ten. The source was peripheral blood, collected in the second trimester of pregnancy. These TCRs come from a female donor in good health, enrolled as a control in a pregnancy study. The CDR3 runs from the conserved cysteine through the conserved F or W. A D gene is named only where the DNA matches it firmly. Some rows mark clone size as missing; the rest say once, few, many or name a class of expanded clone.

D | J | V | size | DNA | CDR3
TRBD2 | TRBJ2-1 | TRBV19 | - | TGTGCCAGCCTTAGGACTAGCGGGAGCAATGAGCAGTTCTTC | CASLRTSGSNEQFF
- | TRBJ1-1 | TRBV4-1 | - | TGCGCCAGCGCCGGGAGGGTGGGCACTGAAGCTTTCTTT | CASAGRVGTEAFF
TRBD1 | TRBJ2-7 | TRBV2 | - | TGTGCCAGCCAGGGGGAATACGAGCAGTACTTC | CASQGEYEQYF
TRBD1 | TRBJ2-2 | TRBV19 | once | TGTGCCAGTGCACCGAGGGCCGGGACAGGGGTTACCGGGGAGCTGTTTTTT | CASAPRAGTGVTGELFF
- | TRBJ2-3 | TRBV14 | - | TGTGCCAGCAGCCAAGGGTTCAGGGTCGGCACAGATACGCAGTATTTT | CASSQGFRVGTDTQYF
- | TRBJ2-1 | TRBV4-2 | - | TGTGCCAGCAGCCAAGGTTTGCACTATCCCAATGAGCAGTTCTTC | CASSQGLHYPNEQFF
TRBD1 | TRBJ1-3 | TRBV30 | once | TGTGCCTGGAGAGGGGACAGGTACTCTGGAAACACCATATATTTT | CAWRGDRYSGNTIYF
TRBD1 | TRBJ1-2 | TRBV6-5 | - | TGTGCCAGCAGTAAACGTGGACAGGGTGACTATGGCTACACCTTC | CASSKRGQGDYGYTF
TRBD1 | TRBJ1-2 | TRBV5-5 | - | TGTGCCAGCAGCCTACAGACAGGGGGCGATGGCTACACCTTC | CASSLQTGGDGYTF
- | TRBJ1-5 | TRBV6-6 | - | TGTGCCAGCAGTTACAACCGGGGTTATCAGCCCCAGCATTTT | CASSYNRGYQPQHF
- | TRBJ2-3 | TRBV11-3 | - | TGTGCCAGCAGCCCGAGGAGGGGAGAGACAGATACGCAGTATTTT | CASSPRRGETDTQYF
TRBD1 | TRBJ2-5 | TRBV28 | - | TGTGCCAGCAGTTCCGGACAGGGGAGGACCCAGTACTTC | CASSSGQGRTQYF
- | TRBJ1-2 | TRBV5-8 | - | TGTGCCAGCAGCCGGGGACGCCTTGGGGGGGGCTACACCTTC | CASSRGRLGGGYTF
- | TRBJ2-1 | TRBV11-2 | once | TGTGCCAGCAGCTTCGATGAGCAGTTCTTC | CASSFDEQFF
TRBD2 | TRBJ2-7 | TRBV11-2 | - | TGTGCCAGCAGCTCCAGGACTAGCGGGGGTTCCTACGAGCAGTACTTC | CASSSRTSGGSYEQYF
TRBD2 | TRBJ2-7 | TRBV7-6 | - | TGTGCCAGCAGTTCCGGACTAGCGGGAGGGTCCGAGGAGCAGTACTTC | CASSSGLAGGSEEQYF
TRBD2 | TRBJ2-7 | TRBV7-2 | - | TGTGCCAGCAGCTTACGCGGACTAGCGGGAGCCTACGAGCAGTACTTC | CASSLRGLAGAYEQYF
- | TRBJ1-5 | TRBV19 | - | TGTGCCAGTAGTACGGGGAGAGGCAATCAGCCCCAGCATTTT | CASSTGRGNQPQHF
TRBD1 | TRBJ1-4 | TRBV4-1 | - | TGCGCCAGCAGCCAGGACAGGAGTGAAAAACTGTTTTTT | CASSQDRSEKLFF
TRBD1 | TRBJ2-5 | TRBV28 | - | TGTGCCAGCAGTTTCCTCGTCCGGGACAGGGACCAAGAGACCCAGTACTTC | CASSFLVRDRDQETQYF
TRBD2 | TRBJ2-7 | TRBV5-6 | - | TGTGCCAGCAGCTTGGGCGCGGGAGGGCCCGAGGACGAGCAGTACTTC | CASSLGAGGPEDEQYF
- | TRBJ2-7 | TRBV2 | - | TGTGCCAGCAGTGAAAGCCCGGGTAGCACCTTCTACGAGCAGTACTTC | CASSESPGSTFYEQYF
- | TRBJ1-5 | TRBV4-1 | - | TGCGCCAGCAGCCAAAGGGCAGGGGATCAGCCCCAGCATTTT | CASSQRAGDQPQHF
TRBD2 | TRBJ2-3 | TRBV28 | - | TGTGCCAGCAGTTTAGGGACTAGCGGGAGCACAGATACGCAGTATTTT | CASSLGTSGSTDTQYF
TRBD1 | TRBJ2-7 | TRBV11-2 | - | TGTGCCAGCAGCTTAGTCGGGACAGGGGGCAACGAGCAGTACTTC | CASSLVGTGGNEQYF
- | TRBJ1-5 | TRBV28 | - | TGTGCCAGCACCTGGGGGGTTCAGCCCCAGCATTTT | CASTWGVQPQHF
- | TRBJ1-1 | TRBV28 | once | TGTGCCAGCAGACCCGGGACATTAGGAACTGAAGCTTTCTTT | CASRPGTLGTEAFF
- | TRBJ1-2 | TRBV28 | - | TGTGCCAGCAGGCCAGCCTCAGGGATGAGGGGCTACACCTTC | CASRPASGMRGYTF
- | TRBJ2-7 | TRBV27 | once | TGTGCCAGCAGTTATACTCAGGGTACTAACGACTACGAGCAGTACTTC | CASSYTQGTNDYEQYF
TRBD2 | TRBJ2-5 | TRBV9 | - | TGTGCCAGCAAGCGGGGGACACCGGCCGCAGAGACCCAGTACTTC | CASKRGTPAAETQYF
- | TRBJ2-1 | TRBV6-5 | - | TGTGCCAGCAGCCCCGGATTAGCGCCCAATGAGCAGTTCTTC | CASSPGLAPNEQFF
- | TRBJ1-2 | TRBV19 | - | TGTGCCAGTAGTATAGGGCGGAATGGCTACACCTTC | CASSIGRNGYTF
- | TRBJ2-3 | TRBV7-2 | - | TGTGCCAGCAGCTTAAATAGCGGCGGGGATACGCAGTATTTT | CASSLNSGGDTQYF
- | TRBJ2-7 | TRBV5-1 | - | TGCGCCAGCAGCTTGTCCACCTCTTCTTACGAGCAGTACTTC | CASSLSTSSYEQYF
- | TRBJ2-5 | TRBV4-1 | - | TGCGCCAGCAGCCAAGGAGGCCTCCAAGAGACCCAGTACTTC | CASSQGGLQETQYF
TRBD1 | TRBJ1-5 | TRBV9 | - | TGTGCCAGCAGCGCACGGACAGGGGCAAATCAGCCCCAGCATTTT | CASSARTGANQPQHF
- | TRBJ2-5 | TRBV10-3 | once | TGTGCCATCAGTGACCCAACAGGGAGCGAGACCCAGTACTTC | CAISDPTGSETQYF
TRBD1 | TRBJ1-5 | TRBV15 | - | TGTGCCACCAGCAGCCGGGACAGGGGATCCAATCAGCCCCAGCATTTT | CATSSRDRGSNQPQHF